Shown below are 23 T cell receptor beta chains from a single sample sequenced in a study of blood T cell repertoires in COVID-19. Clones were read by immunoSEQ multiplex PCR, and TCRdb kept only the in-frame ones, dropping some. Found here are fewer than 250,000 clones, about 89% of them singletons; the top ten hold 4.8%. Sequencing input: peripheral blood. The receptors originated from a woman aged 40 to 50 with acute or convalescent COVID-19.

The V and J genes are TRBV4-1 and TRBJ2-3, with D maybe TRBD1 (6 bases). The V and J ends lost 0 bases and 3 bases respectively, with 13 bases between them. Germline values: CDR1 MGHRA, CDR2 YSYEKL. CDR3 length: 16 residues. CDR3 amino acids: CASSQEGTGPTDTQYF. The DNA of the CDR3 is TGCGCCAGCAGCCAAGAAGGCACAGGGCCGACAGATACGCAGTATTTT.

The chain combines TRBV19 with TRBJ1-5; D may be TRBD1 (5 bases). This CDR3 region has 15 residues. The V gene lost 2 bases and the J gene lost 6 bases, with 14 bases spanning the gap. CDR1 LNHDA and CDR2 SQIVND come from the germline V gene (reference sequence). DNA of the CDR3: TGTGCCAGTAGTATAAAGGGGCTCGGGAGTCAGCCCCAGCATTTT. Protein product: CASSIKGLGSQPQHF.

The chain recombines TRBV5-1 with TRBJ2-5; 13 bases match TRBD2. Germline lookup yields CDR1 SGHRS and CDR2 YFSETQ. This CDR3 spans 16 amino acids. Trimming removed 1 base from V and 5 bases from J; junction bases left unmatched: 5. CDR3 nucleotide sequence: TGCGCCAGCAGCTTGACTAGCGGGGGGGCCCCGGAGACCCAGTACTTC. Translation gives CASSLTSGGAPETQYF.

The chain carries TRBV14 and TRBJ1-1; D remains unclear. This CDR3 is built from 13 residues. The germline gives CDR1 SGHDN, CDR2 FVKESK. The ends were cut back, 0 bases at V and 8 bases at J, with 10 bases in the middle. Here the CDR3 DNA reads TGTGCCAGCAGCCAAGATCTCATACTAGAAGCTTTCTTT. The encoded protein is CASSQDLILEAFF.

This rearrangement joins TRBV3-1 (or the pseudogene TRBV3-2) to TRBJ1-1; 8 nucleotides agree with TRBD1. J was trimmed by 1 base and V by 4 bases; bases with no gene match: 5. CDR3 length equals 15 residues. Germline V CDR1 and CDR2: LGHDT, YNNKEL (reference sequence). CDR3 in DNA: TGTGCCAGCAGCCCACGGACAGGGAGGAACACTGAAGCTTTCTTT. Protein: CASSPRTGRNTEAFF.

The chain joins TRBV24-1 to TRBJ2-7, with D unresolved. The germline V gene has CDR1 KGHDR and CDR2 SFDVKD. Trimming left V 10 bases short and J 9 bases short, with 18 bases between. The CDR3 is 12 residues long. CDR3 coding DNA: TGTGCCACTCGGGTAAGTGTGTGCGGGCAGTACGTC. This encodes CATRVSVCGQYV.

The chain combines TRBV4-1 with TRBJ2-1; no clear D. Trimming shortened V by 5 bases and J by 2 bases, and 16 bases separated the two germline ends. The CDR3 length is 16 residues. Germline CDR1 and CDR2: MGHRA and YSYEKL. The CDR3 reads CASSGGGRSAYNEQFF. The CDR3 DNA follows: TGCGCCAGCAGCGGTGGCGGTCGGTCGGCCTACAATGAGCAGTTCTTC.

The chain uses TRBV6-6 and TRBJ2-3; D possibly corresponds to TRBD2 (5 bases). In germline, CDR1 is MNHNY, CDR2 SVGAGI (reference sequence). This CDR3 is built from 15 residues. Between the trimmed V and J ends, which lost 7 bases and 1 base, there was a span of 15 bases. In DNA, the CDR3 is TGTGCCAGCACCTTCCGGATCGGGGGCACAGATACGCAGTATTTT. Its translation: CASTFRIGGTDTQYF.

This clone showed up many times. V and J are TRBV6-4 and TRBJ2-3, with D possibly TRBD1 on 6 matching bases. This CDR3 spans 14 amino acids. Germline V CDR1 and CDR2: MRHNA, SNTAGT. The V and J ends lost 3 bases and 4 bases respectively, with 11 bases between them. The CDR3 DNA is TGTGCCAGCAGTGAACAGGGTGGGTCAGATACGCAGTATTTT. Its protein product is CASSEQGGSDTQYF.

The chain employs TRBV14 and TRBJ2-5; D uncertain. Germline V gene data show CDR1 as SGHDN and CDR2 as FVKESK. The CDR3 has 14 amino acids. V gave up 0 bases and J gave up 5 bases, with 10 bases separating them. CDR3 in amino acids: CASSQDLEIETQYF. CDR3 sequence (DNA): TGTGCCAGCAGCCAAGATTTAGAAATCGAGACCCAGTACTTC.

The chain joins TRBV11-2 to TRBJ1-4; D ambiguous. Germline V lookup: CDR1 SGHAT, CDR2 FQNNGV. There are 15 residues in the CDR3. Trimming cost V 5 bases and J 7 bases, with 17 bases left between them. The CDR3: CASSQVAGNGEKLFF. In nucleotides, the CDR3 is TGTGCCAGCAGCCAGGTGGCGGGTAATGGTGAAAAACTGTTTTTT.

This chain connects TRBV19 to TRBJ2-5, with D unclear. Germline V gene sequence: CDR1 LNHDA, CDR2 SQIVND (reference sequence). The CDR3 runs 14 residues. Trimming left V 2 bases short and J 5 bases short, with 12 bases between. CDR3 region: CASSINSGHETQYF. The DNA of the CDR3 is TGTGCCAGTAGTATAAACTCTGGGCACGAGACCCAGTACTTC.

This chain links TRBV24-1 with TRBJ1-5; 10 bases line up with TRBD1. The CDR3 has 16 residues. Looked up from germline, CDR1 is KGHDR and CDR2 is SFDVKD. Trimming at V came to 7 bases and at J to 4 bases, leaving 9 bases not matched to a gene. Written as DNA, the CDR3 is TGTGCCACCAGCCCTTCTCCGGGACAGGGGAATCAGCCCCAGCATTTT. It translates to CATSPSPGQGNQPQHF.

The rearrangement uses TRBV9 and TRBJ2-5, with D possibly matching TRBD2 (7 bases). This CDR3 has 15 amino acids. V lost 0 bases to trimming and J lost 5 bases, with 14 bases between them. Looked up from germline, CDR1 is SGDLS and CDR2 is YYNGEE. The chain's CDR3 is CASSVAGGAGETQYF. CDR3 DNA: TGTGCCAGCAGCGTAGCGGGGGGCGCGGGGGAGACCCAGTACTTC.

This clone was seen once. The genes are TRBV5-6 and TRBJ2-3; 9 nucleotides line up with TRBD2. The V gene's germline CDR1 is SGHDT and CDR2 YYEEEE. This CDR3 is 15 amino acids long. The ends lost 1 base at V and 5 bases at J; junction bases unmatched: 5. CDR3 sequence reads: CASSLSAGGLDTQYF. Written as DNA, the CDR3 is TGTGCCAGCAGCTTGTCGGCGGGGGGGTTAGATACGCAGTATTTT.

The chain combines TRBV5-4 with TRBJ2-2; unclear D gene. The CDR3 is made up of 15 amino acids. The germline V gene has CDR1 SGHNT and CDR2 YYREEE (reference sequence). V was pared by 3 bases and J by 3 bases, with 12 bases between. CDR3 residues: CASSSPLFDTGELFF. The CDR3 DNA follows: TGTGCCAGCAGCTCCCCCTTATTTGACACCGGGGAGCTGTTTTTT.

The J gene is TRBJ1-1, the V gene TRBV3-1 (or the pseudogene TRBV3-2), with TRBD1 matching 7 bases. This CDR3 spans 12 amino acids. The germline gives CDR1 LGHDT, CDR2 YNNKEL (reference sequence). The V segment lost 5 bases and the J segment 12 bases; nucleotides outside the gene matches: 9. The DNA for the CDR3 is TGTGCCAGCAGCTCCCGAGACAGGGCAACTTTCTTT. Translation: CASSSRDRATFF.

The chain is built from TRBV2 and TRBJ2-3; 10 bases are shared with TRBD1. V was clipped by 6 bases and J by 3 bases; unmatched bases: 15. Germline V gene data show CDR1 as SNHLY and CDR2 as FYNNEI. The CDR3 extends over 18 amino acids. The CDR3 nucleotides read TGTGCCAGCAGGGCGTACCTGCGGAGGGACAGGGGAACAGATACGCAGTATTTT. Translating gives CASRAYLRRDRGTDTQYF. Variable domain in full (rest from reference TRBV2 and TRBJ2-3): EPEVTQTPSHQVTQMGQEVILRCVPISNHLYFYWYRQILGQKVEFLVSFYNNEISEKSEIFDDQFSVERPDGSNFTLKIRSTKLEDSAMYFCASRAYLRRDRGTDTQYFGPGTRLTVL.

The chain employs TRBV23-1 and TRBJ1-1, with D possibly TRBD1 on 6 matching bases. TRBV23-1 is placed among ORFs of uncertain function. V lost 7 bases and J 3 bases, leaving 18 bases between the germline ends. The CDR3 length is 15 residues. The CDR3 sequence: CASIPTRGIDTEAFF. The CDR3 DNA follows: TGCGCCAGCATCCCAACGAGGGGGATAGACACTGAAGCTTTCTTT.

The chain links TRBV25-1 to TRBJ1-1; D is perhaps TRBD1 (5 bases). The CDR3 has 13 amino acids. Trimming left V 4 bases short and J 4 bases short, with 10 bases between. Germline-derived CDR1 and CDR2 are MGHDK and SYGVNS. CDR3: CASSAWGGTEAFF. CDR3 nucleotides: TGTGCCAGCAGTGCTTGGGGGGGCACTGAAGCTTTCTTT.

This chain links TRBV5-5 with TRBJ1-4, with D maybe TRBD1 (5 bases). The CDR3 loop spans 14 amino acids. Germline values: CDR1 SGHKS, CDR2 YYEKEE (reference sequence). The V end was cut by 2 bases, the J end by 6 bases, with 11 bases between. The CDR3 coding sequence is TGTGCCAGCAGCTTCCCGCAGGGTGATGAAAAACTGTTTTTT. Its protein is CASSFPQGDEKLFF.

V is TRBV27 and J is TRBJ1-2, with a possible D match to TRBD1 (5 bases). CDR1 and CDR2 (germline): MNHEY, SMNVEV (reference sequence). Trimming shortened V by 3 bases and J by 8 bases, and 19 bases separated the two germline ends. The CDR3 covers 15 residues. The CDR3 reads CASSFRVSIGGGYTF. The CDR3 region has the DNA TGTGCCAGCAGTTTCAGGGTCTCAATAGGCGGCGGCTACACCTTC.

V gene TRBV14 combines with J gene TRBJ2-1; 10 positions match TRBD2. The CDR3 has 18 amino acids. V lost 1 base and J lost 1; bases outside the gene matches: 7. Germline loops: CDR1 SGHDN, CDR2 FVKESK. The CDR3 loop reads CASSQVLAGVRSYNEQFF. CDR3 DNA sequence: TGTGCCAGCAGCCAAGTTCTAGCGGGGGTTAGGTCCTACAATGAGCAGTTCTTC.